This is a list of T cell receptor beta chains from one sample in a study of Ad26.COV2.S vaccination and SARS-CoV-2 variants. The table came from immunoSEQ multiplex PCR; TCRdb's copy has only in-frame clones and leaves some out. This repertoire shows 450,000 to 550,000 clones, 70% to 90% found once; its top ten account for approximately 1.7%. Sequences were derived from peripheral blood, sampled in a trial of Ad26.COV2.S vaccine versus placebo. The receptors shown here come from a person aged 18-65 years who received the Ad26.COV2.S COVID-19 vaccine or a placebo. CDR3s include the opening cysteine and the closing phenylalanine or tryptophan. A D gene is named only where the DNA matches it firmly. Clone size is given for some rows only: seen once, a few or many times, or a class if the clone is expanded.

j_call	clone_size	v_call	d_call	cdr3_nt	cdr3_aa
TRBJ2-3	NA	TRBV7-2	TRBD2	TGTGCCAGCAGCGAACTAGCGGGAGGAACAGATACGCAGTATTTT	CASSELAGGTDTQYF
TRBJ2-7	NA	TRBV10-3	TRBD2	TGTGCCATCACTAGACTAGCGGGAGGGCCGGAGCAGTACTTC	CAITRLAGGPEQYF
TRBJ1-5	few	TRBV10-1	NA	TGCGCCAGCAGTGAGACAGCCACGGACCATTATAGCAATCAGCCCCAGCATTTT	CASSETATDHYSNQPQHF
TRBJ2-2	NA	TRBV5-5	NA	TGTGCCAGCAGCTTGGATGGTAGGGGGTGGACCGGGGAGCTGTTTTTT	CASSLDGRGWTGELFF
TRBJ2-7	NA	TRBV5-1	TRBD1	TGCGCCAGCAGCAAGGACAGGGCCCGCGAGCAGTACTTC	CASSKDRAREQYF
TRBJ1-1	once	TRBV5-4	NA	TGTGCCAGTGCTTCAATAGGGGGGAACACTGAAGCTTTCTTT	CASASIGGNTEAFF
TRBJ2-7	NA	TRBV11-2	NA	TGTGCCAGCAGCTTAGATCCCAAGGTCCAGGGCCTCCACCCCTCGTACGAGCAGTACTTC	CASSLDPKVQGLHPSYEQYF
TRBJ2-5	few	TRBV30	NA	TGTGCCTGGAGTGTTGGGCGGAAGACCCAGTACTTC	CAWSVGRKTQYF
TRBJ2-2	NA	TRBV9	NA	TGTGCCAGCAGCCCGGCGGGACAGAGGAACACCGGGGAGCTGTTTTTT	CASSPAGQRNTGELFF
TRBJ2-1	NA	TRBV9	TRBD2	TGTGCCAGCAGCGTCCAATTAGCGGGAGGGACCTACAATGAGCAGTTCTTC	CASSVQLAGGTYNEQFF
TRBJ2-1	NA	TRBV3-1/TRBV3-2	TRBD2	TGTGCCAGCAGCCAAGTTTCTAGCGGAGTTTACAATGAGCAGTTCTTC	CASSQVSSGVYNEQFF
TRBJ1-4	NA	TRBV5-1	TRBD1	TGCGCCAGCAGCTTGGGCGACAGGGGGGTTGAAAAACTGTTTTTT	CASSLGDRGVEKLFF
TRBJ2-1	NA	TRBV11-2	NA	TGTGCCAGCAGTCCAGGGTCTTGGGAGCAGTTCTTC	CASSPGSWEQFF
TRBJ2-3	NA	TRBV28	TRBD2	TGTGCCAGCAGTCAGCTCTCCGGGACTAGATTCACAGATACGCAGTATTTT	CASSQLSGTRFTDTQYF
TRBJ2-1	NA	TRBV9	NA	TGTGCCAGCAGCGTAGCTGTCTTAGGGGTCGCTGAGCAGTTCTTC	CASSVAVLGVAEQFF
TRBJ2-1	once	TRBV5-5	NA	TGTGCCAGCAGCTTGGATGTGCTCCATGAGCAGTTCTTC	CASSLDVLHEQFF
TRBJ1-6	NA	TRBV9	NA	TGTGCCAGCAGCGTAGAGACAGCGAGTAATTCACCCCTCCACTTT	CASSVETASNSPLHF
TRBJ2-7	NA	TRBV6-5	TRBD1	TGTGCCACCACGACAGGGGGCGAGCAGTACTTC	CATTTGGEQYF
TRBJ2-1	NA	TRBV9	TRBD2	TGTGCCAGCAGAAGCGACGGGACTAGCGGAGCGAACAATGAGCAGTTCTTC	CASRSDGTSGANNEQFF
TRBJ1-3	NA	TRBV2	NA	TGTGCCAGCAGTGAACAGCGCCGAAACACCATATATTTT	CASSEQRRNTIYF
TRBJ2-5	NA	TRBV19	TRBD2	TGTGCCAGTAGTAAGACCGGGACTAGCGGGGGGGTCCAAGAGACCCAGTACTTC	CASSKTGTSGGVQETQYF
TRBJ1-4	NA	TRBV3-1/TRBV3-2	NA	TGTGCCAGCAGCATCAATACAGGGTTAAACGAAAAACTGTTTTTT	CASSINTGLNEKLFF
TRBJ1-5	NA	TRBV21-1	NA	TGTGCCAGCAGCAAGACTGATAGCAATCAGCCCCAGCATTTT	CASSKTDSNQPQHF
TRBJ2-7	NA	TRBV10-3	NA	TGTGCCATCAGTGAGTATTCTAGCGAAAATCCCTACGAGCAGTACTTC	CAISEYSSENPYEQYF
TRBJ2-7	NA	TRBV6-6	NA	TGTGCCAGCCAGACATTGGGGCCGTCCTACGAGCAGTACTTC	CASQTLGPSYEQYF
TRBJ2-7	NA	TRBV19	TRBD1	TGTGCCAGTAGTATGAATTTGGGACAGGGCGAGCAGTACTTC	CASSMNLGQGEQYF
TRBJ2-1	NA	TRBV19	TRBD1	TGTGCCAGTAGCACGGGACAGCTGACCTACAATGAGCAGTTCTTC	CASSTGQLTYNEQFF
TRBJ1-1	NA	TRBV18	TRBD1	TGTGCCAGCTCACCACAGGCAGGGGGCGTTCTTTCTGAAGCTTTCTTT	CASSPQAGGVLSEAFF
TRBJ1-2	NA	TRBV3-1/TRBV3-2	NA	TGTGCCAGCAGCCAATCCGGGGGTAGCTATGGCTACACCTTC	CASSQSGGSYGYTF
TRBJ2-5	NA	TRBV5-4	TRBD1	TGTGCCAGCAGCTTGAACAGGGGGGAAGGGGAGACCCAGTACTTC	CASSLNRGEGETQYF
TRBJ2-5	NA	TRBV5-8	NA	TGTGCCAGCAGCTTGGGAGGGAGGAGAGGAAGAGAGACCCAGTACTTC	CASSLGGRRGRETQYF
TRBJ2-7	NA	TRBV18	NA	TGTGCCAGCTCACCCCCCGGACTGGGTTCCCTCTACGAGCAGTACTTC	CASSPPGLGSLYEQYF
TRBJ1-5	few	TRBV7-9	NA	TGTGCCAGCAGCCATGGGGGAGTAGGGCAGCCCCAGCATTTT	CASSHGGVGQPQHF
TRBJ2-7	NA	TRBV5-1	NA	TGCGCCAGCAGCCTGGTTGCTCTCGCTTCCTACGAGCAGTACTTC	CASSLVALASYEQYF
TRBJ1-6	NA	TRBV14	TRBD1	TGTGCCAGCAGCTTTACCGGGACAGGATATTCACCCCTCCACTTT	CASSFTGTGYSPLHF
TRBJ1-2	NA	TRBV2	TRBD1	TGTGCCAGCCGAACCTCGGGACAGGGGGCGCGTAGTGGCTACACCTTC	CASRTSGQGARSGYTF
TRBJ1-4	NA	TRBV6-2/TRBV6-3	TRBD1	TGTGCCAGCAGTTTTCAAATGGACAGGGGGCGTAGACTGTTTTTT	CASSFQMDRGRRLFF
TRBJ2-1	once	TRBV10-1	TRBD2	TGCGCCAGCAGTATAGGGACTAGCGGGAATGAGCAGTTCTTC	CASSIGTSGNEQFF
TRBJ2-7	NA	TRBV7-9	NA	TGTGCCAGCAGCCAGGACGGCATGCCTTCCTACGAGCAGTACTTC	CASSQDGMPSYEQYF
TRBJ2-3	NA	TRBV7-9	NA	TGTGCCAGCAGCTTACTAGGGTATAGCGGCTTTACAGATACGCAGTATTTT	CASSLLGYSGFTDTQYF
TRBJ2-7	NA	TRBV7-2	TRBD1	TGTGCCAGCAGCTTAGGGTGGACAGGGGCCTACGAGCAGTACTTC	CASSLGWTGAYEQYF
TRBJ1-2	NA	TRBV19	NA	TGTGCCAGTAGTATCCCCTTTCTGGGCTATGGCTACACCTTC	CASSIPFLGYGYTF
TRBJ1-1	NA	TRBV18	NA	TGTGCCAGCTCAGCCCTCCGTGTGGGGGCGAACACTGAAGCTTTCTTT	CASSALRVGANTEAFF
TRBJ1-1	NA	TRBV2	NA	TGTGCCAGCAGTGAACCCGGGAGGAACACTGAAGCTTTCTTT	CASSEPGRNTEAFF
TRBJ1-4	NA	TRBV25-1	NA	TGTGCCAGCAGTGAATTGGTTGGGCGAGGTGAAAAACTGTTTTTT	CASSELVGRGEKLFF
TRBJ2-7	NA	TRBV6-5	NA	TGTGCCACGTCAAGAGGGGGGATGTCCTACGAGCAGTACTTC	CATSRGGMSYEQYF
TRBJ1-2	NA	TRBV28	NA	TGTGCCAGCAGTTTATCGCCAGGGGCCTATGGCTACACCTTC	CASSLSPGAYGYTF
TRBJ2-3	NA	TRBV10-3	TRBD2	TGTGCCATCAGTGGGAGCGGGATGCGCACAGATACGCAGTATTTT	CAISGSGMRTDTQYF
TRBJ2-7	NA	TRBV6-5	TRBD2	TGTGCCAGCAGCTCCCCTACTAGCGGGAATAACGAGCAGTACTTC	CASSSPTSGNNEQYF